The 16 T cell receptor beta chains below come from one sample, sequenced in a study of cytomegalovirus exposure and HLA in healthy donors. PCR was performed using 60 Vbeta and 13 Jbeta primers. This table comes from immunoSEQ multiplex PCR, and its TCRdb copy is limited to in-frame clones, with some not included. This table has approximately 70,000 clones, 74% appearing once. Sequenced sample: PBMCs. The receptors were gathered from a human donor in good health.

V gene TRBV5-4 combines with J gene TRBJ2-1, with TRBD2 identical over 12 bases. Losses at the gene ends were 3 bases for V and 9 bases for J; bases not matched to a gene: 7. The CDR3 is 15 amino acids. Germline-derived CDR1 and CDR2 are SGHNT and YYREEE (reference sequence). CDR3 in DNA: TGTGCCAGCAGCTCTCGGACTAGCGGGACCGTTGAGCAGTTCTTC. Translated: CASSSRTSGTVEQFF.

The V gene is TRBV9, the J gene TRBJ2-6, with 7 bases that match TRBD1. The junction had 5 bases not matched to a gene; V was cut back by 0 bases and J by 5 bases. From germline, CDR1 is SGDLS and CDR2 YYNGEE. CDR3 length: 16 residues. DNA for the CDR3: TGTGCCAGCAGCGTAGAAGGGGGCAGGTGGGCCAACGTCCTGACTTTC. Amino acid sequence: CASSVEGGRWANVLTF.

V usage is TRBV6-5 and J usage is TRBJ2-7; 11 nucleotides agree with TRBD2. V gave up 5 bases and J gave up 0 bases; unmatched junction bases: 3. The CDR3 sequence is 15 residues long. In germline, CDR1 is MNHEY, CDR2 SVGAGI. The CDR3 region has the DNA TGTGCCAGCAGTCCTAGCGGGAGGAGCTCCTACGAGCAGTACTTC. Protein: CASSPSGRSSYEQYF.

The CDR3 bases are TGTGCCACCTCCTTCCAGGGGGCCGAGCAGTACTTC. As protein: CATSFQGAEQYF. V is TRBV2 and J is TRBJ2-5, with 8 bases that match TRBD1. The DNA matches TRBJ2-7 better at its end, which makes the J call doubtful. Germline loops: CDR1 SNHLY, CDR2 FYNNEI. The CDR3 runs to 12 residues.

This CDR3 reads CASSSGQGITEAFF. In DNA form, the CDR3 reads TGTGCCAGCAGTTCCGGACAGGGAATCACTGAAGCTTTCTTT. The chain links TRBV7-3 to TRBJ1-1, with TRBD1 identical over 8 bases. CDR3 length: 14 residues. The germline CDR1 and CDR2 sequences are SGHTA and FQGTGA. After removal of 6 bases from V and 4 bases from J, the junction contained 7 bases not matched to a gene.

CDR3 DNA sequence: TGTGCCAGCAGCCCCCGAGGGCAGGCAGATACGCAGTATTTT. Translation gives CASSPRGQADTQYF. The rearrangement uses TRBV7-3 and TRBJ2-3; D is possibly TRBD2 (5 bases). CDR3 size: 14 residues. Germline loops: CDR1 SGHTA, CDR2 FQGTGA. Deletions cut 5 bases from V and 4 bases from J, with 13 bases between.

V gene TRBV27 combines with J gene TRBJ1-1; a possible D gene is TRBD1 (6 bases). Trimming left V 0 bases short and J 1 base short, with 12 bases between. CDR1 is MNHEY, CDR2 SMNVEV, per germline (reference sequence). The CDR3 has 16 amino acids. The CDR3 nucleotides read TGTGCCAGCAGTTTATCCCCGGGCAGGGGGAACACTGAAGCTTTCTTT. The encoded protein is CASSLSPGRGNTEAFF.

DNA of the CDR3: TGTGCCAGCTCACCGGGGACAGGGGGTTACGAGCAGTACTTC. Amino acids: CASSPGTGGYEQYF. The chain links TRBV18 to TRBJ2-7; 11 positions agree with TRBD1. After removal of 3 bases from V and 4 bases from J, the junction contained 2 bases not matched to a gene. CDR3 size: 14 residues. Germline assignment: CDR1 KGHSH and CDR2 LQKENI.

The chain employs TRBV28 and TRBJ2-1; perhaps TRBD2 as D (6 bases). Looked up from germline, CDR1 is MDHEN and CDR2 is SYDVKM. V was pared by 3 bases and J by 2 bases, with 20 bases between. This CDR3 spans 18 amino acids. CDR3 residues: CASSFRVASDLTYNEQFF. CDR3 coding DNA: TGTGCCAGCAGTTTTCGTGTTGCTAGCGACTTAACCTACAATGAGCAGTTCTTC.

This chain links TRBV5-1 with TRBJ2-3, with 7 bases matching TRBD1. Germline CDR1 reads SGHRS; CDR2 reads YFSETQ. V gave up 4 bases and J gave up 1 base; unmatched junction bases: 12. This CDR3 is 17 amino acids long. CDR3 DNA: TGCGCCAGCAGCCCCCCAGACAGGGTCGGCGGCACAGATACGCAGTATTTT. This gives the protein CASSPPDRVGGTDTQYF.

The chain is built from TRBV19 and TRBJ1-1, with 7 bases matching TRBD1. Trimming took 8 bases from V and 1 from J; bases not matched to a gene: 1. Germline lookup yields CDR1 LNHDA and CDR2 SQIVND (reference sequence). The CDR3 spans 12 residues. The CDR3 region is CASRTGNTEAFF. CDR3 DNA: TGTGCCAGTCGGACAGGGAACACTGAAGCTTTCTTT. The whole variable domain, remainder taken from reference TRBV19 and TRBJ1-1, is DGGITQSPKYLFRKEGQNVTLSCEQNLNHDAMYWYRQDPGQGLRLIYYSQIVNDFQKGDIAEGYSVSREKKESFPLTVTSAQKNPTAFYLCASRTGNTEAFFGQGTRLTVV.

The chain couples TRBV11-3 to TRBJ2-3; a possible D gene is TRBD1 (6 bases). This CDR3 contains 14 residues. Per germline, CDR1 SGHNT and CDR2 YENEEA. The V end was cut by 4 bases, the J end by 2 bases, with 10 bases between. In DNA, the CDR3 is TGTGCCAGCAGCTCCCGGGACACCACAGATACGCAGTATTTT. Residues: CASSSRDTTDTQYF.

As to this clone: A junction end diverges from the germline sequence, so it may reflect a read error. This chain joins TRBV7-9 and TRBJ2-2; perhaps TRBD1 as D (6 bases). The DNA end is a closer match to TRBJ1-4, so the J assignment may be wrong. The CDR3 runs 12 residues. From germline, CDR1 is SEHNR and CDR2 FQNEAQ (reference sequence). CDR3 in amino acids: CASSIAQGKLFF. The CDR3 bases are TGTGCCAGCAGCATAGCACAGGGAAAACTGTTTTTT.

This clone came up many times. CDR3 residues: CASTPGGLAGFSYEQYF. CDR3 DNA: TGTGCCAGCACTCCCGGGGGACTAGCGGGATTCTCCTACGAGCAGTACTTC. The V call is TRBV21-1, the J call TRBJ2-7; TRBD2 reflects the table's D call only, with no check against the DNA. TRBV21-1 is termed a pseudogene. The CDR3 totals 17 residues.

This clone was observed once. V gene TRBV6-1 combines with J gene TRBJ2-7; D not resolved. The CDR3 loop spans 11 amino acids. The germline V gene has CDR1 MNHNS and CDR2 SASEGT. V lost 2 bases and J 7 bases, leaving 6 bases between the germline ends. The CDR3 nucleotides are TGTGCCAGCAGTGAAAACTGGGAGCAGTACTTC. This gives the protein CASSENWEQYF.

The chain carries TRBV5-8 and TRBJ1-2; 9 bases are a match to TRBD1. After removal of 2 bases from V and 2 bases from J, the junction contained 4 bases not matched to a gene. The CDR3 totals 15 residues. Germline V gives CDR1 SGHTS, CDR2 YDEGEE. The chain's CDR3 is CASSLAGTGNYGYTF. The CDR3 DNA reads TGTGCCAGCAGCTTAGCAGGGACAGGGAACTATGGCTACACCTTC.